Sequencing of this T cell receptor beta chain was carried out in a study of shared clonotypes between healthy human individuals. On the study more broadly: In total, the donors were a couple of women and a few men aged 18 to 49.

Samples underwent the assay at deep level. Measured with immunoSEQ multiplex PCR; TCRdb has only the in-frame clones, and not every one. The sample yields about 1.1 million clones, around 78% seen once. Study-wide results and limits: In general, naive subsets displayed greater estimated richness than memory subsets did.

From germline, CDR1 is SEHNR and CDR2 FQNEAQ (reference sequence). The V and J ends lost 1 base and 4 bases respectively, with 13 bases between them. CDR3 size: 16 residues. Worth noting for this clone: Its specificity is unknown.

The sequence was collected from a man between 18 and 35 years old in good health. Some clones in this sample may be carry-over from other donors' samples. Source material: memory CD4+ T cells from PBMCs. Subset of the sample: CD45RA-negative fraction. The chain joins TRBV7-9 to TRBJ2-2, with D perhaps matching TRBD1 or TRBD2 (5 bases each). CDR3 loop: CASSLGGTRGTGELFF. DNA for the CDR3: TGTGCCAGCAGCTTAGGAGGCACGAGGGGCACCGGGGAGCTGTTTTTT.